These T cell receptor beta chains were read from a single sample in a study of shared clonotypes between healthy human individuals. Sequencing used immunoSEQ multiplex PCR; TCRdb keeps in-frame clones, though not all of them. The sample has approximately 650,000 clones, roughly 95% seen once. Sequencing was done on a sample of naive CD8+ T cells sorted from blood. The source of these receptors is a woman aged 25-40 years in good health. CDR3s include the opening cysteine and the closing phenylalanine or tryptophan. D genes are given only for firm matches.

>TRBJ2-7|NA|TRBV27
CASGGAYEQYF
>TRBJ1-1|NA|TRBV27
CASSKIRERNTEAFF
>TRBJ2-2|NA|TRBV13
CASSLQDAATGELFF
>TRBJ1-1|TRBD1|TRBV27
CASSRPTLTGKDTEAFF
>TRBJ1-4|TRBD1|TRBV30
CAWQGDEKLFF
>TRBJ1-1|NA|TRBV5-6
CASSGGTGEAFF
>TRBJ2-2|TRBD2|TRBV11-3
CASSFHPLAGTTNTGELFF
>TRBJ1-6|TRBD1|TRBV30
CAWSYYRDREWDSPLHF
>TRBJ2-2|NA|TRBV30
CAWTVYTGELFF
>TRBJ2-6|TRBD2|TRBV4-1
CASRGRELAGEPLGANVLTF
>TRBJ1-5|TRBD1|TRBV6-1
CASSLDTGDLQPQHF
>TRBJ1-3|NA|TRBV5-5
CASSPREGLSGNTIYF
>TRBJ1-4|NA|TRBV30
CAWMDYNEKLFF
>TRBJ1-2|NA|TRBV7-8
CASSLQGRTNLYGYTF
>TRBJ2-7|NA|TRBV27
CASSRQAFMNEQYF
>TRBJ1-1|NA|TRBV9
CASSVGQGEAFF
>TRBJ1-2|TRBD1|TRBV27
CASSLWGTGGGYTF
>TRBJ2-7|TRBD1|TRBV11-2
CASSFYRGSFEQYF
>TRBJ1-2|NA|TRBV15
CATSREEGNYGYTF
>TRBJ2-7|NA|TRBV5-4
CASSWWGLDEQYF
>TRBJ2-2|TRBD2|TRBV29-1
CSVEYRAGGNTGELFF
>TRBJ1-3|NA|TRBV19
CASSIGTGSGNTIYF
>TRBJ1-5|NA|TRBV14
CASSPGTPGRLNQPQHF
>TRBJ2-1|TRBD2|TRBV7-3
CASSPQAGGPIVEQFF
>TRBJ1-2|NA|TRBV6-5
CASSYRSRGEPYGYTF
>TRBJ1-5|NA|TRBV7-8
CASSFEGSINQPQHF
>TRBJ2-7|TRBD2|TRBV10-2
CASSEEGAGTSGRWGSYEQYF
>TRBJ2-5|NA|TRBV7-9
CASIGAVETQYF
>TRBJ2-7|NA|TRBV28
CASSPGVDRAPEQYF
>TRBJ2-7|TRBD2|TRBV7-9
CASSSGLAVLYEQYF
>TRBJ2-7|TRBD1|TRBV27
CASSLSIAGTGHNYEQYF
>TRBJ2-3|NA|TRBV27
CASSFSNVIREQGGDTQYF
>TRBJ2-3|TRBD1|TRBV25-1
CASSESGTGVISDTQYF
>TRBJ1-4|NA|TRBV7-9
CASSPTLGQKNNEKLFF
>TRBJ1-1|NA|TRBV7-9
CASSQSWVQNTEAFF
>TRBJ2-3|NA|TRBV5-1
CASSLEGGVTDTQYF
>TRBJ2-1|TRBD2|TRBV29-1
CSLRLAESWDEQFF
>TRBJ2-7|NA|TRBV29-1
CSVLRGSYEQYF
>TRBJ2-1|NA|TRBV5-8
CASSLALNNEQFF